Only a few counts were recorded for the clone carrying this T cell receptor beta chain. The data stem from a study of CD4 and CD8 cells across lung adenocarcinoma regions. A single record per CDR3 protein comes from TCRdb applying MiXCR to the PCR reads. The top ten clones hold nearly 97% of a sample with some 7,600 distinct CDR3 sequences, about 50% of them seen once. The patients had localized lung adenocarcinoma, a non-small cell subtype. The clonotype comes from a male donor with lung adenocarcinoma. The CD4 and CD8 labels of this study may be unreliable. Specimen: CD8+ T cells from the center of a lung tumor.

The CDR3 here is CASSLVGVAKNIQYF. CDR3 DNA sequence: TGTGCCAGCAGCCTGGTCGGGGTAGCCAAAAACATTCAGTACTTC. The chain joins TRBV27 to TRBJ2-4, with D possibly matching TRBD2 (5 bases). V was cut by 6 bases and J by 0 bases, with 12 bases left in between. The germline V gene encodes CDR1 MNHEY and CDR2 SMNVEV (reference sequence). The CDR3 runs to 15 residues.